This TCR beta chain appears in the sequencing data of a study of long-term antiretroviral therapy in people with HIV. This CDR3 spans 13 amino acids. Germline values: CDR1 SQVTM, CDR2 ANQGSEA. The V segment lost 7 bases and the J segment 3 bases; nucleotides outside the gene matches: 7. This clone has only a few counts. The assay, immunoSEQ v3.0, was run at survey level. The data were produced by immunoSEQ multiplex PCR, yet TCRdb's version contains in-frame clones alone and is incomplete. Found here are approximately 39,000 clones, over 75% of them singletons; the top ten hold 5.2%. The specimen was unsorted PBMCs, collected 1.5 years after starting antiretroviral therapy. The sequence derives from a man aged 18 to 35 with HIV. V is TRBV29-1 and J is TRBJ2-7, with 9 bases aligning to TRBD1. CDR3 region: CSAGQGKFYEQYF. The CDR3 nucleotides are TGCAGCGCGGGACAGGGAAAATTCTACGAGCAGTACTTC.